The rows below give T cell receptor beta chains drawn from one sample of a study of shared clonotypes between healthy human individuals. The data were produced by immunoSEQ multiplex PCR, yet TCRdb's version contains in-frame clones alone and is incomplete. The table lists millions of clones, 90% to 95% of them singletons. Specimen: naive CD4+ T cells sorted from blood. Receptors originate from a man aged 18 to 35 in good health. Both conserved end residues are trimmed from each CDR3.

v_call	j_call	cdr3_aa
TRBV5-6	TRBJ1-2	ASSPGTGGNYGYT
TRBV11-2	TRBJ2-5	ASSLGMTQY
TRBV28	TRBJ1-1	ASSFPTEAF
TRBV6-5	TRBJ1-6	ASSYGPINSPLH
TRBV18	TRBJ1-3	ASSPVGRSGNTIY
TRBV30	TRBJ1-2	AWSVDRRGYT
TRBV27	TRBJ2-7	ASSYSGAYEQY
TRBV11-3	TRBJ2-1	ASSLARGRGADEQF
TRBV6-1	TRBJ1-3	ASMDRADGNTIY
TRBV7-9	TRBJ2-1	ASSLDVSAGEQF
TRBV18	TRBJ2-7	ASSPLGQGREQY
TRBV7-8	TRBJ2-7	ASSLRAGLEQY
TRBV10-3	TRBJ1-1	ATGGGGTEAF
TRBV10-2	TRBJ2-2	ATSRGTGELF
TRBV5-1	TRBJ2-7	ASSFPRLAGAQYEQY
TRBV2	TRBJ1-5	ASSGESNQPQH
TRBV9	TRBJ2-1	ASSGGSLYNEQF
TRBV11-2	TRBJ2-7	ASSPLTGGHYEQY
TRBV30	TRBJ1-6	AWSVRTVSSYNSPLH
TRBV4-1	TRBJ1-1	ASSRGSGGVKNTEAF
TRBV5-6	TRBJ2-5	ASRTTGWWETQY
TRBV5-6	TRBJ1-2	ASSHTDRPNYGYT
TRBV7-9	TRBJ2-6	ASSSSGTGASGANVLT
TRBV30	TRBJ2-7	AWSVRSHNEQY
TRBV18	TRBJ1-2	ASSPDRSYGYT
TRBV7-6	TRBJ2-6	ASSFVDSGANVLT
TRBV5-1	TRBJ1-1	ASSAGMNTEAF
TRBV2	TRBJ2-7	ASRGGSFYEQY
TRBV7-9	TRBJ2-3	ASSLVQGGTDTQY
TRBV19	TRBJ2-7	ASRRDRSYEQY
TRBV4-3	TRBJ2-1	ASSQELAYNEQF
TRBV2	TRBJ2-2	ASRLAGVDTGELF
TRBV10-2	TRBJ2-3	ASSESWTRGADTQY
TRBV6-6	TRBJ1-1	ASSYSSGLNTEAF
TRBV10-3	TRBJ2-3	AISAPSTDTQY
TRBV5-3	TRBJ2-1	ASSFLHEQF
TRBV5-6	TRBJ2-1	ASSPPSWWNEQF
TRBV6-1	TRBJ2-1	ASSDGQGVWNEQF
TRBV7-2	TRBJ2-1	ASSRGGGYEQF
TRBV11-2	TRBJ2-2	ASSIQQGGTTGELF
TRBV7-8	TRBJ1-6	ASSPTGTIRNSPLH
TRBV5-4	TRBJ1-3	ASSLGDRLSGNTIY
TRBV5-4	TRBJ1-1	ASSWWGNVGTEAF
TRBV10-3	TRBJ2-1	AISESTRQGVLHEQF
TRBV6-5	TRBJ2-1	ASSPLTGEEGEQF
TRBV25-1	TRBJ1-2	ASSERTGSYGYT
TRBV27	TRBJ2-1	ASSFSLPGQGASEQF
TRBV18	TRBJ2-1	ASSPMRQGAYEQF
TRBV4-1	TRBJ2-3	ASSQDLGLAVDTQY
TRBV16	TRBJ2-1	ASSQGEEGEQF
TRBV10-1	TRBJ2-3	ASSDRVAGELDTQY
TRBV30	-	AWSQYEQY
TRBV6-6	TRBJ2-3	ASSPAGGADTQY
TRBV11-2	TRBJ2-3	ASSLQSSGLTDTQY
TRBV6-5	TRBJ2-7	ASSFSTSSEQY
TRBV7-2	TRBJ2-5	ASSFNTNGGTQY
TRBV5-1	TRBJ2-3	ASSSLDRGDTQY
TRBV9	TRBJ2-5	ASSVGPDGQKTQY
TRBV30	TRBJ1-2	AWSSGAGGYT